This is a list of T cell receptor beta chains from one sample in a study of cytomegalovirus exposure and HLA in healthy donors. Profiled with immunoSEQ multiplex PCR; TCRdb holds only in-frame clones, not every one. The sample records some 130,000 clones, approximately 87% being singletons. Material: PBMCs. These receptors all come from a woman aged 25 to 39 in good health and CMV-seronegative. The CDR3 runs from the conserved cysteine through the conserved F or W. D genes are given only for firm matches. Rows give clone size only sometimes, using once, few, many, or a class for an expanded clone.

V gene,clone size,J gene,D gene,CDR3 protein,CDR3 DNA
TRBV28,few,TRBJ2-7,NA,CASSLFPGVLYEQYF,TGTGCCAGCAGTTTGTTTCCAGGGGTCCTCTACGAGCAGTACTTC
TRBV2,NA,TRBJ1-2,TRBD1,CASSLTGGFFGYTF,TGTGCCAGCAGCCTCACAGGGGGATTTTTTGGCTACACCTTC
TRBV7-9,NA,TRBJ2-1,TRBD2,CASSPGLAGYNEQFF,TGTGCCAGCAGCCCGGGACTAGCGGGCTACAATGAGCAGTTCTTC
TRBV7-2,NA,TRBJ1-2,NA,CASSSRFGGVGNYGYTF,TGTGCCAGCAGCTCCCGGTTCGGAGGGGTCGGTAACTATGGCTACACCTTC
TRBV5-1,NA,TRBJ1-2,NA,CASSLDGDYGYTF,TGCGCCAGCAGCCTGGACGGAGACTATGGCTACACCTTC
TRBV5-1,NA,TRBJ1-1,NA,CASHPSENTEAFF,TGCGCCAGCCACCCATCAGAGAACACTGAAGCTTTCTTT
TRBV6-1,few,TRBJ1-5,TRBD1,CASSELDRVTQPQHF,TGTGCCAGCAGTGAACTTGACAGGGTAACTCAGCCCCAGCATTTT
TRBV18,NA,TRBJ1-3,TRBD1,CASSPRDRGNAGNTIYF,TGTGCCAGCTCACCGAGGGACAGGGGGAATGCAGGAAACACCATATATTTT
TRBV27,NA,TRBJ2-7,NA,CASMVGVGLPYEQYF,TGTGCCAGCATGGTGGGAGTGGGACTTCCCTACGAGCAGTACTTC
TRBV5-1,NA,TRBJ1-4,TRBD1,CASRQGGYNEKLFF,TGCGCCAGCCGCCAGGGGGGATATAATGAAAAACTGTTTTTT
TRBV7-9,NA,TRBJ2-1,TRBD2,CSSSPTSGGDRSYNEQFF,TGTTCCAGCAGCCCAACTAGCGGGGGAGATCGCTCCTACAATGAGCAGTTCTTC
TRBV7-2,NA,TRBJ2-7,TRBD2,CASSIPTSGEPYEQYF,TGTGCCAGCAGCATACCGACTAGCGGGGAGCCCTACGAGCAGTACTTC
TRBV10-3,NA,TRBJ2-1,NA,CAISDRVYNEQFF,TGTGCCATCAGTGACAGGGTGTACAATGAGCAGTTCTTC
TRBV9,NA,TRBJ1-2,NA,CASSVGTRDNVYGYTF,TGTGCCAGCAGCGTAGGCACACGGGACAACGTCTATGGCTACACCTTC
TRBV7-9,NA,TRBJ2-1,NA,CASTLGGYNEQFF,TGTGCCAGCACCCTGGGGGGTTACAATGAGCAGTTCTTC
TRBV7-2,NA,TRBJ2-2,TRBD2,CASSLGGTSSVTGELFF,TGTGCCAGCAGCTTAGGTGGGACTAGTAGTGTGACCGGGGAGCTGTTTTTT
TRBV7-9,NA,TRBJ2-7,NA,CASSSRPGSPHEQYF,TGTGCCAGCAGCTCGAGGCCCGGGTCCCCCCACGAGCAGTACTTC
TRBV29-1,NA,TRBJ1-1,NA,CSVDRGEGTEAFF,TGCAGCGTTGATCGGGGAGAGGGCACTGAAGCTTTCTTT
TRBV21-1,once,TRBJ2-7,NA,CASSIRTGTYEQYF,TGTGCCAGCAGCATCCGGACAGGGACCTACGAGCAGTACTTC
TRBV27,NA,TRBJ1-1,NA,CASSLSGVSTEAFF,TGTGCCAGCAGTTTATCAGGGGTGAGCACTGAAGCTTTCTTT
TRBV27,few,TRBJ1-2,TRBD1,CASSFGQGYGYTF,TGTGCCAGCAGTTTTGGACAGGGTTATGGCTACACCTTC
TRBV6-4,few,TRBJ2-1,TRBD2,CASSEAGGEYNEQFF,TGTGCCAGCAGTGAAGCGGGGGGGGAATACAATGAGCAGTTCTTC
TRBV30,NA,TRBJ2-3,TRBD1,CAWSAWTGGTDTQYF,TGTGCCTGGAGTGCCTGGACAGGGGGCACAGATACGCAGTATTTT
TRBV30,NA,TRBJ1-2,TRBD1,CAWSVGTGFGYTF,TGTGCCTGGAGTGTAGGGACAGGGTTTGGCTACACCTTC
TRBV28,once,TRBJ1-1,NA,CASSLWGDRIQQPGEAFF,TGTGCCAGCAGTTTGTGGGGGGATCGGATACAACAACCGGGTGAAGCTTTCTTT
TRBV10-3,once,TRBJ1-3,NA,CAIRKQATPELITIYF,TGTGCCATCAGAAAACAGGCCACCCCTGAGTTGATCACCATATATTTT
TRBV18,NA,TRBJ2-5,NA,CASSPDRQETQYF,TGTGCCAGCTCACCCGACAGACAAGAGACCCAGTACTTC
TRBV28,NA,TRBJ1-2,NA,CASSSGQGYGYTF,TGTGCCAGCAGTTCGGGACAAGGATATGGCTACACCTTC
TRBV29-1,NA,TRBJ1-5,NA,CSVVIGLNSNQPQHF,TGCAGCGTTGTTATAGGACTTAATAGCAATCAGCCCCAGCATTTT
TRBV12-5,NA,TRBJ1-2,TRBD1,CASGPHFDRGAFYGYTF,TGTGCTAGTGGTCCCCACTTTGACAGGGGCGCATTCTATGGCTACACCTTC
TRBV28,NA,TRBJ2-5,TRBD1,CASRDRGGKTQYF,TGTGCCAGCAGAGACAGGGGAGGAAAGACCCAGTACTTC
TRBV18,NA,TRBJ1-1,NA,CASSRSGFLDTEAFF,TGTGCCAGCTCACGATCAGGGTTTTTGGACACTGAAGCTTTCTTT
TRBV9,NA,TRBJ1-4,TRBD1,CASSAGASGPGQGEKLFF,TGTGCCAGCAGCGCCGGAGCGAGCGGGCCGGGACAGGGTGAAAAACTGTTTTTT
TRBV15,few,TRBJ1-2,TRBD1,CATSTPLRTGGYGYTF,TGTGCCACCAGCACACCACTCCGGACAGGGGGCTATGGCTACACCTTC